This entry describes one TCR beta chain. The CDR3 extends over 15 amino acids. CDR1 and CDR2 from the germline V gene are SGDLS and YYNGEE. V shed 1 base and J shed 7 bases, with 14 bases lying between them. The assay was immunoSEQ multiplex PCR, and TCRdb's table has in-frame clones only and misses some. The data show 9,000 to 13,000 clones, roughly 82% seen once. This record belongs to a study of PD-1 and CTLA-4 blockade in melanoma. The chain is built from TRBV9 and TRBJ2-2; maybe TRBD2 (6 bases). The receptor comes from a human donor with melanoma. The sequencing here drew on CD8+ T cells from peripheral blood, taken from a patient given anti-PD-1 treatment. As DNA, the CDR3 is TGTGCCAGCAGCGTATCCCTCGGGGGTAACGGGGAGCTGTTTTTT. Protein product: CASSVSLGGNGELFF.